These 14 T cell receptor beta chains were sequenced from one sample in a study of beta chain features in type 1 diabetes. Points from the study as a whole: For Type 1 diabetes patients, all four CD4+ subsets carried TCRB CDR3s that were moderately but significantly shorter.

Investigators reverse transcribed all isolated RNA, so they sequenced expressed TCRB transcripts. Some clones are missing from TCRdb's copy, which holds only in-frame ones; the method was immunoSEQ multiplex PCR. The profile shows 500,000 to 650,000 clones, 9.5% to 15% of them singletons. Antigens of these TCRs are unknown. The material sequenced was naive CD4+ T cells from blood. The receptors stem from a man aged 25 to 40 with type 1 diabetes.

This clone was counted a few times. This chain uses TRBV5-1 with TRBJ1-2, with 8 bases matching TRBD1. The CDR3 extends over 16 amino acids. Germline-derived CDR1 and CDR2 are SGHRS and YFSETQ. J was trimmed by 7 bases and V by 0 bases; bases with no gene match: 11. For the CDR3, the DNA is TGCGCCAGCAGCTTGGCCGGACAGGGCCTTATGGGTGGCTACACCTTC. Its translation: CASSLAGQGLMGGYTF.

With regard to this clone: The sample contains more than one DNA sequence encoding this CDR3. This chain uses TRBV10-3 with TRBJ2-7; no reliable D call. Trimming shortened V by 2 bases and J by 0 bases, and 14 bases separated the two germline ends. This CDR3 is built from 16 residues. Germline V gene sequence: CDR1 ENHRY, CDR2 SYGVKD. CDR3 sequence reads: CAISESGQESSYEQYF. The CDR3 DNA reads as TGTGCCATCAGTGAGAGTGGCCAGGAGAGCTCCTACGAGCAGTACTTC.

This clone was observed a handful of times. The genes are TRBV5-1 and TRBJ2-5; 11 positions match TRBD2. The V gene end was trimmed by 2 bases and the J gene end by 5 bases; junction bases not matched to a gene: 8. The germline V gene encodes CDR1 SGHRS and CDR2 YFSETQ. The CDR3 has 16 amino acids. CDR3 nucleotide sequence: TGCGCCAGCAGCTTTACGACTAGCGGGACGGGGGAGACCCAGTACTTC. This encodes CASSFTTSGTGETQYF.

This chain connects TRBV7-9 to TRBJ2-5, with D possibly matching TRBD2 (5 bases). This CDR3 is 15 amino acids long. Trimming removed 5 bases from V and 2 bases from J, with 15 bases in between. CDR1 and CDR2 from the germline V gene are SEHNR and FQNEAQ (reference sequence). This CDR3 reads CASSPRLIQQETQYF. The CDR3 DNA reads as TGTGCCAGCAGCCCCAGACTAATCCAGCAAGAGACCCAGTACTTC. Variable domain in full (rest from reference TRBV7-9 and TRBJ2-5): DTGVSQNPRHKITKRGQNVTFRCDPISEHNRLYWYRQTLGQGPEFLTYFQNEAQLEKSRLLSDRFSAERPKGSFSTLEIQRTEQGDSAMYLCASSPRLIQQETQYFGPGTRLLVL.

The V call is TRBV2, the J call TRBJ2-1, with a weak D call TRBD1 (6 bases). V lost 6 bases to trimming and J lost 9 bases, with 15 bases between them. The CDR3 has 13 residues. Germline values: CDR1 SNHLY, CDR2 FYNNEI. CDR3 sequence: CASRRTDHGEQFF. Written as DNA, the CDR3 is TGTGCCAGCAGGAGGACAGATCACGGTGAGCAGTTCTTC.

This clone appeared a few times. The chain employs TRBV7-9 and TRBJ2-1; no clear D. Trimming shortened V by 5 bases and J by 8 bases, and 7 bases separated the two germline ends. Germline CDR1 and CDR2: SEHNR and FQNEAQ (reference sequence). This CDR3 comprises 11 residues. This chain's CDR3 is CASSAPDEQFF. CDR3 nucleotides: TGTGCCAGCAGCGCACCGGATGAGCAGTTCTTC.

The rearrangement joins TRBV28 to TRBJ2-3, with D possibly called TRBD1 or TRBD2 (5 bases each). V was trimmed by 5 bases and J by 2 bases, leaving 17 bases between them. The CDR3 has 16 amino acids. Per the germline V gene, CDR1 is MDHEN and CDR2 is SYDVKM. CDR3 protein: CASSESSPGTTDTQYF. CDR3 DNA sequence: TGTGCCAGCAGTGAATCTTCCCCAGGGACCACAGATACGCAGTATTTT.

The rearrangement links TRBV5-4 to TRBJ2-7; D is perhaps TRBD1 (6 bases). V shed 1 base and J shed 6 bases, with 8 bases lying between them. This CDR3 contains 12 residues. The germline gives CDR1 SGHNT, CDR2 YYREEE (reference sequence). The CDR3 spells CASSLKTGEQYF. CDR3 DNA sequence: TGTGCCAGCAGCTTGAAGACAGGCGAGCAGTACTTC.

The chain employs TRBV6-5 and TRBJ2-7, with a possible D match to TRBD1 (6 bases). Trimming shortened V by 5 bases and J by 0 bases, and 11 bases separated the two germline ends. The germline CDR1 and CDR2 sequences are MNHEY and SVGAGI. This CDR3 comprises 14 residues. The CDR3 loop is CASSPQGISYEQYF. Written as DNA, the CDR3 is TGTGCCAGCAGTCCACAGGGAATCTCCTACGAGCAGTACTTC.

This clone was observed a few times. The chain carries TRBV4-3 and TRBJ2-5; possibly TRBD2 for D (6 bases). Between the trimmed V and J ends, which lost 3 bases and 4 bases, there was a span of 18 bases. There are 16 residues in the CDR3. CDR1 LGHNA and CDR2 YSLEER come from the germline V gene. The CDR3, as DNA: TGCGCCAGCAGCCAGCATCTTGGGACTGTGGGAGAGACCCAGTACTTC. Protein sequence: CASSQHLGTVGETQYF.

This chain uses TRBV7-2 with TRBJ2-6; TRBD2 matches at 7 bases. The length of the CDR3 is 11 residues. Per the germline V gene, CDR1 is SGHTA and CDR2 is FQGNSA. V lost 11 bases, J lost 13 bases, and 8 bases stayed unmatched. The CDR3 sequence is CAGREGEVLTF. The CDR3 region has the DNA TGTGCCGGGAGGGAAGGGGAGGTCCTGACTTTC.

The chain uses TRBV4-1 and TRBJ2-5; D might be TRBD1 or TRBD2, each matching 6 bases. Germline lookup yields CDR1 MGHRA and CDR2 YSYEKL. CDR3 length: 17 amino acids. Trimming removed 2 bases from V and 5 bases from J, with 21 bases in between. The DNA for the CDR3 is TGCGCCAGCAGCCAACCAGGGGCGGGACCCTTCGGGGAGACCCAGTACTTC. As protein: CASSQPGAGPFGETQYF.

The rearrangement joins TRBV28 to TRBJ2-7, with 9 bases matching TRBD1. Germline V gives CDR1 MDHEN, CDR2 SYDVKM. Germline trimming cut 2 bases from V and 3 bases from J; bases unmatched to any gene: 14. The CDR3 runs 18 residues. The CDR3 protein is CASSLGGVGTGPYYEQYF. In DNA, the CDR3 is TGTGCCAGCAGTTTAGGGGGTGTCGGGACAGGGCCCTACTACGAGCAGTACTTC.

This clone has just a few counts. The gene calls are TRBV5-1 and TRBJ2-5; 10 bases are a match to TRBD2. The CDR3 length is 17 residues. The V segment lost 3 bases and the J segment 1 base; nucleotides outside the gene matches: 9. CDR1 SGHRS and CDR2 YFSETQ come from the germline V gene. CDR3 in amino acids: CASSSRLSGGSQETQYF. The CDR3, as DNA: TGCGCCAGCAGCTCCAGGCTTAGCGGGGGGTCCCAAGAGACCCAGTACTTC.